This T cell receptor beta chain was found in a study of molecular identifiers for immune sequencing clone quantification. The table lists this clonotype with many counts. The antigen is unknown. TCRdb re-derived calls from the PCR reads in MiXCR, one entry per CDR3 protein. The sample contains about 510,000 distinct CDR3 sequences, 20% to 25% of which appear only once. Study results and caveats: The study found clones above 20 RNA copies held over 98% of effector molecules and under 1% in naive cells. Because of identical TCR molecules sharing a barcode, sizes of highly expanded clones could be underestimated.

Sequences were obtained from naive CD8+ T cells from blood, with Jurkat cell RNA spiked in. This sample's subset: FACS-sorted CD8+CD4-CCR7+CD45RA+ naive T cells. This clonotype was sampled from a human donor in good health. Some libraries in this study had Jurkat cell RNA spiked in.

The CDR3 loop reads CASSLAGATYEQYF. CDR3 in DNA: TGTGCCAGCAGCTTAGCAGGGGCCACCTACGAGCAGTACTTC. The chain links TRBV7-8 to TRBJ2-7; D may be TRBD1 (5 bases). The CDR3 contains 14 residues. Looked up from germline, CDR1 is SGHVS and CDR2 is FQNEAQ. Trimming stripped 0 bases from V and 2 bases from J, with 8 bases between.